The 30 T cell receptor beta chains presented below share a single source sample, sequenced in a study of control samples from healthy donors and cancer patients. Profiled with immunoSEQ multiplex PCR; TCRdb holds only in-frame clones, not every one. The table shows around 160,000 clones, with over 85% occurring only once. Sequenced material: blood. Receptors were obtained from a man between 18 and 35 years old in good health.

The CDR3 here is CASSPGEGASGNTIYF. Written as DNA, the CDR3 is TGCGCCAGCAGCCCGGGGGAGGGTGCCTCTGGAAACACCATATATTTT. This rearrangement joins TRBV5-1 to TRBJ1-3; D is possibly TRBD1 (5 bases). V was pared by 4 bases and J by 0 bases, with 14 bases between. CDR3 length: 16 amino acids. Germline-derived CDR1 and CDR2 are SGHRS and YFSETQ.

The chain employs TRBV14 and TRBJ1-1; the D is unclear. With 0 bases removed from V and 7 bases from J, the gap between germline ends came to 9 bases. The CDR3 runs to 13 residues. Germline V gives CDR1 SGHDN, CDR2 FVKESK. The CDR3 reads CASSQDSLREAFF. The CDR3 bases are TGTGCCAGCAGCCAAGATTCACTCCGTGAAGCTTTCTTT.

This sequence joins TRBV10-2 and TRBJ2-3, with D perhaps matching TRBD1 (5 bases). V dropped 2 bases and J dropped 3 bases, with 15 bases sitting between them. In germline, CDR1 is WSHSY, CDR2 SAAADI. The CDR3 covers 16 residues. The CDR3 sequence: CASSEAWGRWTDTQYF. The CDR3 DNA sequence: TGCGCCAGCAGTGAGGCGTGGGGCCGGTGGACAGATACGCAGTATTTT.

The chain is built from TRBV30 and TRBJ1-6; 10 bases are shared with TRBD1. The CDR3 sequence is 17 residues long. Germline lookup yields CDR1 GTSNPN and CDR2 SVGIG (reference sequence). J gave up 9 bases and V 2 bases, and 13 bases lay outside the gene matches. CDR3 in amino acids: CAWSRGQGPLFVSPLHF. In DNA, the CDR3 is TGTGCCTGGAGTAGGGGACAGGGGCCCCTTTTTGTTTCACCCCTCCACTTT.

This rearrangement joins TRBV4-2 to TRBJ2-2; D remains ambiguous. CDR1 and CDR2 from the germline V gene are LGHNA and YNFKEQ. Trimming removed 1 base from V and 4 bases from J, with 4 bases in between. This CDR3 contains 13 residues. CDR3: CASSQGGTGELFF. Written as DNA, the CDR3 is TGTGCCAGCAGCCAAGGTGGCACCGGGGAGCTGTTTTTT.

The rearrangement uses TRBV29-1 and TRBJ1-2, with 8 bases lining up with TRBD1. The trim removed 7 bases at V and 4 bases at J, leaving 8 bases unmatched. The CDR3 length is 13 residues. Germline V gene data show CDR1 as SQVTM and CDR2 as ANQGSEA. In DNA, the CDR3 is TGCAGCGCCCGGGGCCAGGGGGCCTATGGCTACACCTTC. Its translation: CSARGQGAYGYTF.

J is TRBJ2-1 and V is TRBV7-2; TRBD2 matches at 9 bases. CDR3 length: 16 residues. Trimming removed 2 bases from V and 3 bases from J; junction bases left unmatched: 5. Germline V gene sequence: CDR1 SGHTA, CDR2 FQGNSA. CDR3: CASSLFLAGIYNEQFF. In nucleotides, the CDR3 is TGTGCCAGCAGCTTATTCCTAGCGGGGATCTACAATGAGCAGTTCTTC.

CDR3 coding DNA: TGTGCTAGTGGTTTGGTACGGGGGGTGAACACTGAAGCTTTCTTT. It translates to CASGLVRGVNTEAFF. The genes are TRBV12-5 and TRBJ1-1; tentative D call: TRBD1 (5 bases). Trimming removed 0 bases from V and 0 bases from J, with 8 bases in between. Germline-derived CDR1 and CDR2 are LGHNT and FRNRAP. The CDR3 runs to 15 residues.

This chain links TRBV28 with TRBJ1-3; no clear D. The germline V and J ends were trimmed by 3 bases and 4 bases, with 10 bases remaining between them. Germline V gene lookup returns CDR1 MDHEN and CDR2 SYDVKM. The CDR3 length is 14 residues. CDR3 nucleotides: TGTGCCAGCAGTTTGGAAGTGCGAGGAAACACCATATATTTT. It codes for CASSLEVRGNTIYF. Supplemented by reference TRBV28 and TRBJ1-3, the full variable domain reads DVKVTQSSRYLVKRTGEKVFLECVQDMDHENMFWYRQDPGLGLRLIYFSYDVKMKEKGDIPEGYSVSREKKERFSLILESASTNQTSMYLCASSLEVRGNTIYFGEGSWLTVV.

V is TRBV5-4 and J is TRBJ1-4; no clear D. V lost 4 bases, J lost 8 bases, and 12 bases lay in between. CDR1 and CDR2 (germline): SGHNT, YYREEE (reference sequence). The CDR3 loop spans 13 amino acids. CDR3 region: CASSPPHGEKLFF. The CDR3 DNA reads TGTGCCAGCAGCCCCCCCCATGGGGAAAAACTGTTTTTT.

The genes are TRBV5-4 and TRBJ1-3; no reliable D call. Trimming removed 0 bases at V and 2 bases at J, with 9 bases between. The CDR3 spans 15 residues. In germline, CDR1 is SGHNT, CDR2 YYREEE (reference sequence). This CDR3 reads CASSLDVGPGNTIYF. The CDR3 DNA follows: TGTGCCAGCAGCTTGGATGTAGGGCCTGGAAACACCATATATTTT.

The chain recombines TRBV6-5 with TRBJ2-1; D gene uncertain. This CDR3 has 13 residues. Trimming cost V 4 bases and J 6 bases, with 10 bases left between them. The germline V gene has CDR1 MNHEY and CDR2 SVGAGI. This CDR3 is CASSWASANEQFF. CDR3 nucleotide sequence: TGTGCCAGCAGTTGGGCCAGCGCCAATGAGCAGTTCTTC.

The chain employs TRBV29-1 and TRBJ1-3, with D hard to call. Trimming removed 4 bases at V and 4 bases at J, with 2 bases between. The CDR3 spans 10 residues. Germline CDR1 reads SQVTM; CDR2 reads ANQGSEA. This chain's CDR3 is CSVVGNTIYF. The CDR3, as DNA: TGCAGCGTTGTAGGAAACACCATATATTTT.

The chain links TRBV11-3 to TRBJ1-1, with D tentatively TRBD1 (6 bases). Looked up from germline, CDR1 is SGHNT and CDR2 is YENEEA. The CDR3 length is 14 residues. V dropped 3 bases and J dropped 5 bases, with 13 bases sitting between them. CDR3 sequence: CASSFGGAETEAFF. DNA for the CDR3: TGTGCCAGCAGCTTTGGGGGGGCCGAAACTGAAGCTTTCTTT.

The chain links TRBV7-2 to TRBJ1-2; 7 bases fit TRBD1. Germline V gene data show CDR1 as SGHTA and CDR2 as FQGNSA. This CDR3 has 14 residues. The ends lost 5 bases at V and 3 bases at J; junction bases unmatched: 6. This chain's CDR3 is CASSTRTGDYGYTF. As DNA, the CDR3 is TGTGCCAGCAGCACACGAACAGGGGACTATGGCTACACCTTC.

This chain connects TRBV5-1 to TRBJ2-5, with D maybe TRBD2 (6 bases). V was clipped by 0 bases and J by 1 base, with 7 bases between them. Germline loops: CDR1 SGHRS, CDR2 YFSETQ. The CDR3 extends over 14 amino acids. CDR3: CASSLGGVQETQYF. CDR3 DNA sequence: TGCGCCAGCAGCTTGGGGGGGGTCCAAGAGACCCAGTACTTC.

This clone turned up a few times. The chain recombines TRBV19 with TRBJ1-5, with 7 bases lining up with TRBD1. V trimming: 7 bases; J trimming: 4 bases; junction bases outside the gene matches: 13. Germline-derived CDR1 and CDR2 are LNHDA and SQIVND (reference sequence). The CDR3 is 16 amino acids. The CDR3, as DNA: TGTGCCAGTACTGCTATTGGGACAGCGAAGAATCAGCCCCAGCATTTT. Its translation: CASTAIGTAKNQPQHF.

The rearrangement uses TRBV2 and TRBJ1-3; the match to TRBD1 covers 8 bases. V shed 4 bases and J 9 bases; nucleotides not matched to a gene: 2. This CDR3 is built from 12 residues. Per the germline V gene, CDR1 is SNHLY and CDR2 is FYNNEI. CDR3 sequence (DNA): TGTGCCAGCAGTGTACAGGGGGGCACCATATATTTT. This translates into CASSVQGGTIYF.

CDR3 residues: CASSLGVLRADTQYF. For the CDR3, the DNA is TGTGCCAGCAGCTTAGGTGTCTTGAGGGCAGATACGCAGTATTTT. The genes are TRBV13 and TRBJ2-3; a possible D gene is TRBD2 (5 bases). The germline V and J ends were trimmed by 0 bases and 4 bases, with 11 bases remaining between them. The CDR3 length is 15 residues. CDR1 is PRHDT, CDR2 FYEKMQ, per germline (reference sequence).

This clone was detected only a few times. This chain links TRBV7-9 with TRBJ2-2, with D uncertain. CDR1 and CDR2 from the germline V gene are SEHNR and FQNEAQ (reference sequence). The ends were cut back, 1 base at V and 6 bases at J, with 6 bases in the middle. The CDR3 has 13 amino acids. DNA of the CDR3: TGTGCCAGCAGCTTAGGCGGATCCGGGGAGCTGTTTTTT. Protein product: CASSLGGSGELFF. The complete variable domain, with remaining parts taken from reference TRBV7-9 and TRBJ2-2, reads DTGVSQNPRHKITKRGQNVTFRCDPISEHNRLYWYRQTLGQGPEFLTYFQNEAQLEKSRLLSDRFSAERPKGSFSTLEIQRTEQGDSAMYLCASSLGGSGELFFGEGSRLTVL.

The rearrangement links TRBV5-4 to TRBJ1-4, with TRBD1 as a possible D gene (6 bases). Trimming pared 2 bases from V and 2 bases from J, leaving 13 bases between. Germline CDR1 and CDR2: SGHNT and YYREEE (reference sequence). There are 16 residues in the CDR3. CDR3 in DNA: TGTGCCAGCAGCTTCGCAGGGGTGGCTACTAATGAAAAACTGTTTTTT. Its protein is CASSFAGVATNEKLFF. Variable domain in full (rest from reference TRBV5-4 and TRBJ1-4): ETGVTQSPTHLIKTRGQQVTLRCSSQSGHNTVSWYQQALGQGPQFIFQYYREEENGRGNFPPRFSGLQFPNYSSELNVNALELDDSALYLCASSFAGVATNEKLFFGSGTQLSVL.

This CDR3 is CASSSKRYGTEAFF. CDR3 bases: TGTGCCAGCAGCTCGAAACGGTACGGCACTGAAGCTTTCTTT. This chain joins TRBV5-8 and TRBJ1-1, with D unresolved. The V end was cut by 3 bases, the J end by 4 bases, with 13 bases between. Germline V gene lookup returns CDR1 SGHTS and CDR2 YDEGEE. The CDR3 sequence is 14 residues long.

The chain is built from TRBV6-5 and TRBJ2-1; no reliable D call. Germline loops: CDR1 MNHEY, CDR2 SVGAGI. Trimming cost V 6 bases and J 5 bases, with 11 bases left between them. The CDR3 contains 13 residues. As DNA, the CDR3 is TGTGCCAGCAGCCCGAACAGTAACAATGAGCAGTTCTTC. This codes for CASSPNSNNEQFF.

V and J are TRBV12-3 or TRBV12-4 and TRBJ1-2, with D unclear. V gave up 6 bases and J gave up 4 bases, with 9 bases separating them. The CDR3 has 12 amino acids. DNA of the CDR3: TGTGCCAGCAGCTCACCTCCCTATGGCTACACCTTC. Translated, it gives CASSSPPYGYTF.

This chain joins TRBV7-9 and TRBJ1-3; D is unresolved. Per the germline V gene, CDR1 is SEHNR and CDR2 is FQNEAQ (reference sequence). V was shortened by 5 bases and J by 2 bases, with 10 bases between the two germline ends. This CDR3 is 14 amino acids long. CDR3: CASSATGPGNTIYF. In nucleotides, the CDR3 is TGTGCCAGCAGCGCAACCGGGCCTGGAAACACCATATATTTT.

Of note for this clone: Other nucleotide sequences from this sample produce the same CDR3. The chain employs TRBV30 and TRBJ2-3; D not resolved. Trimming left V 3 bases short and J 1 base short, with 2 bases between. This CDR3 spans 11 amino acids. Per the germline V gene, CDR1 is GTSNPN and CDR2 is SVGIG (reference sequence). DNA of the CDR3: TGTGCCTGGAGGGGCACAGATACGCAGTATTTT. Translated, it gives CAWRGTDTQYF.

The sample holds one count of this clone. V gene TRBV27 combines with J gene TRBJ2-7; unclear D gene. Germline V gene sequence: CDR1 MNHEY, CDR2 SMNVEV (reference sequence). The CDR3 consists of 13 residues. V shed 6 bases and J shed 0 bases, with 9 bases lying between them. The CDR3 DNA reads TGTGCCAGCAGCCCGGGCACCTCCTACGAGCAGTACTTC. Residues: CASSPGTSYEQYF.

The chain recombines TRBV7-2 with TRBJ1-5; TRBD1 aligns across 8 bases. This CDR3 spans 15 amino acids. V shed 5 bases and J 1 base; nucleotides not matched to a gene: 4. CDR1 and CDR2 from the germline V gene are SGHTA and FQGNSA. CDR3 region: CASSIRTGSNQPQHF. The CDR3 region has the DNA TGTGCCAGCAGCATCCGGACAGGGAGCAATCAGCCCCAGCATTTT.

This clone was seen only a few times. The J gene is TRBJ2-2, the V gene TRBV19; 12 positions match TRBD2. V was clipped by 5 bases and J by 3 bases; unmatched bases: 10. From germline, CDR1 is LNHDA and CDR2 SQIVND (reference sequence). CDR3 length: 18 residues. The DNA of the CDR3 is TGTGCCAGTAGTTTTACCCAACTAGCGGGGGGTCACACCGGGGAGCTGTTTTTT. Its protein product is CASSFTQLAGGHTGELFF.

This rearrangement joins TRBV4-2 to TRBJ2-5; tentative D call: TRBD1 (6 bases). CDR3 length: 17 residues. V lost 1 base and J lost 0, with 15 bases in between. Germline V CDR1 and CDR2: LGHNA, YNFKEQ. CDR3 sequence: CASSQGIRTADQETQYF. Here the CDR3 DNA reads TGTGCCAGCAGCCAAGGTATCCGGACAGCTGACCAAGAGACCCAGTACTTC.